This T cell receptor (beta chain) appears in the sequencing data of a study of post-analysis software for immune sequencing data. Regarding the study as a whole: Five TRBV segments were significantly more frequent in patients than in controls. TRBV5-6, TRBV5-1 and TRBV20-1 were among these segments. Samples prepared in the same batch strongly co-clustered by F measure.

The TCR beta cDNA libraries contained unique molecular identifiers. Out of roughly 0.85 to 10 million T cells, about 510,000 cDNA molecules were generated. TCRdb re-analysed the PCR reads in MiXCR, keeping a single row per CDR3 protein. The sample shows hundreds of thousands of distinct CDR3 sequences, approximately 60% of them seen only once. The CDR3 covers 15 residues. The germline V and J ends were trimmed by 9 bases and 2 bases, with 19 bases remaining between them. The germline V gene encodes CDR1 MNHNY and CDR2 SVGAGI (reference sequence). Details on this clonotype: Its antigen is currently unknown.

This clonotype originated in a girl aged 2 to 9 with multiple sclerosis. The V gene is TRBV6-6, the J gene TRBJ1-2; maybe TRBD1 (6 bases). The sequencing sample was made of blood. The CDR3 nucleotides are TGTGCCAGTACGCCGGGACAAAATAAAAACTATGGCTACACCTTC. Translated: CASTPGQNKNYGYTF.